These 32 T cell receptor beta chains were sequenced from one sample in a study of cytomegalovirus exposure and HLA in healthy donors. The PCR contained 60 Vbeta and 13 Jbeta primers. Sequenced by immunoSEQ multiplex PCR; TCRdb stores in-frame clones only, minus some. The data hold about 150,000 clones, with almost 80% observed a single time. Sequencing input: PBMCs. All receptors derive from a male donor in good health and CMV-seronegative.

This chain uses TRBV5-6 with TRBJ1-2; 7 positions agree with TRBD1. CDR1 is SGHDT and CDR2 is YYEEEE in the germline V gene. Trimming cost V 2 bases and J 4 bases; bases outside gene matches: 2. The CDR3 extends over 13 amino acids. The CDR3: CASSFRQGYGYTF. The CDR3 region has the DNA TGTGCCAGCAGCTTCCGACAGGGCTATGGCTACACCTTC.

The chain employs TRBV2 and TRBJ2-7; tentative D call: TRBD2 (5 bases). From germline, CDR1 is SNHLY and CDR2 FYNNEI. The CDR3 runs to 14 residues. The V end was cut by 7 bases, the J end by 7 bases, with 20 bases between. Here the CDR3 DNA reads TGTGCCAGCACCGTGACTAACCCCGGCCGGGAGCAGTACTTC. This gives the protein CASTVTNPGREQYF.

V is TRBV7-9 and J is TRBJ1-1, with D possibly TRBD1 on 5 matching bases. This CDR3 spans 13 amino acids. The germline V and J ends were trimmed by 2 bases and 4 bases, with 8 bases remaining between them. Germline CDR1 and CDR2: SEHNR and FQNEAQ (reference sequence). CDR3 nucleotides: TGTGCCAGCAGCTTATCAGGGTTCACTGAAGCTTTCTTT. Protein sequence: CASSLSGFTEAFF. The whole variable domain, filled in from reference TRBV7-9 and TRBJ1-1, reads DTGVSQNPRHKITKRGQNVTFRCDPISEHNRLYWYRQTLGQGPEFLTYFQNEAQLEKSRLLSDRFSAERPKGSFSTLEIQRTEQGDSAMYLCASSLSGFTEAFFGQGTRLTVV.

V and J are TRBV5-1 and TRBJ2-3; 9 bases align to TRBD2. V dropped 0 bases and J dropped 4; count of bases not matched to a gene: 6. The CDR3 contains 16 residues. Germline CDR1 reads SGHRS; CDR2 reads YFSETQ. The CDR3 DNA follows: TGCGCCAGCAGCTTGGAACTAGCGGGTCCGGCAGATACGCAGTATTTT. Translated: CASSLELAGPADTQYF.

The chain couples TRBV21-1 to TRBJ1-1; the DNA was not used to check the table's D call, TRBD1. TRBV21-1 is a documented pseudogene. The CDR3 contains 15 residues. CDR3 nucleotides: TGTGCCAGCAGCAGTCGACAGGGGGCGGGGACTGAAGCTTTCTTT. Translated, it gives CASSSRQGAGTEAFF.

This clone was detected a few times. The gene calls are TRBV5-6 and TRBJ2-7; 9 bases agree with TRBD1. The CDR3 loop spans 17 amino acids. V gave up 4 bases and J gave up 0 bases; unmatched junction bases: 11. CDR1 and CDR2 from the germline V gene are SGHDT and YYEEEE. In DNA, the CDR3 is TGTGCCAGCAGCCCCGGACAGGGGAGAATGAGCTCCTACGAGCAGTACTTC. It encodes CASSPGQGRMSSYEQYF.

V is TRBV7-8 and J is TRBJ2-1, with TRBD2 matching over 12 bases. The CDR3 length is 17 residues. The trim removed 5 bases at V and 6 bases at J, leaving 11 bases unmatched. Germline V lookup: CDR1 SGHVS, CDR2 FQNEAQ. The DNA of the CDR3 is TGTGCCAGCAGCGACCGACTAGCGGGAGAGCTACTCAATGAGCAGTTCTTC. Its translation is CASSDRLAGELLNEQFF.

The V gene is TRBV29-1, the J gene TRBJ1-2, with 9 nucleotides matching TRBD1. Unmatched junction bases numbered 12, after V lost 6 bases and J lost 7 bases. The germline V gene has CDR1 SQVTM and CDR2 ANQGSEA. This CDR3 has 14 residues. CDR3 residues: CSVHPGQGFPGYTF. DNA of the CDR3: TGCAGCGTCCATCCGGGACAGGGATTCCCTGGCTACACCTTC.

The V and J genes are TRBV27 and TRBJ1-5; D remains unclear. The germline V gene encodes CDR1 MNHEY and CDR2 SMNVEV (reference sequence). The CDR3 loop spans 14 amino acids. The V and J ends lost 6 bases and 3 bases respectively, with 12 bases between them. CDR3 DNA sequence: TGTGCCAGCAGCCTAAAGCCCCTCAATCAGCCCCAGCATTTT. This sequence encodes CASSLKPLNQPQHF.

This chain connects TRBV6-1 to TRBJ2-1; 11 bases line up with TRBD2. The CDR3 loop spans 14 amino acids. After removal of 7 bases from V and 10 bases from J, the junction contained 9 bases not matched to a gene. The V gene's germline CDR1 is MNHNS and CDR2 SASEGT. The CDR3 sequence is CASTGTSGLREQFF. The DNA of the CDR3 is TGTGCCAGCACCGGGACTAGCGGATTACGGGAGCAGTTCTTC.

The rearrangement links TRBV7-9 to TRBJ1-5; the D is unclear. Trimming cost V 4 bases and J 6 bases, with 7 bases left between them. CDR1 is SEHNR and CDR2 is FQNEAQ in the germline V gene (reference sequence). The CDR3 runs 12 residues. Here the CDR3 DNA reads TGTGCCAGCAGCTCCTACGGTCAGCCCCAGCATTTT. Translated: CASSSYGQPQHF.

Notes on this clone: Other DNA sequences in the sample encode the same CDR3. J is TRBJ2-7 and V is TRBV7-3; TRBD2 agrees at 7 bases. The CDR3 is 15 amino acids. V dropped 3 bases and J dropped 0; count of bases not matched to a gene: 5. Germline values: CDR1 SGHTA, CDR2 FQGTGA. The CDR3, as DNA: TGTGCCAGCAGCTTGTCTAGCGGTAGCTCCTACGAGCAGTACTTC. Encoded protein: CASSLSSGSSYEQYF.

The V and J genes are TRBV19 and TRBJ1-5, with TRBD1 as a possible D gene (6 bases). This CDR3 spans 14 amino acids. Germline values: CDR1 LNHDA, CDR2 SQIVND (reference sequence). The V and J ends lost 5 bases and 4 bases respectively, with 12 bases between them. CDR3 coding DNA: TGTGCCAGTAGTGTGGCAGGACAGAATCAGCCCCAGCATTTT. This codes for CASSVAGQNQPQHF.

The V call is TRBV6-5, the J call TRBJ1-1; no clear D. The CDR3 is 14 amino acids. Between the trimmed V and J ends, which lost 4 bases and 1 base, there was a span of 10 bases. Germline CDR1 is MNHEY and CDR2 is SVGAGI. The CDR3, as DNA: TGTGCCAGCAGTTGGAGGGCTCCGAACACTGAAGCTTTCTTT. Its translation: CASSWRAPNTEAFF.

This chain joins TRBV18 and TRBJ2-1; 11 bases fit TRBD2. This CDR3 is built from 19 residues. In germline, CDR1 is KGHSH, CDR2 LQKENI. Germline trimming cut 2 bases from V and 3 bases from J; bases unmatched to any gene: 12. The CDR3 here is CASSPRILAGGPLYNEQFF. The CDR3 nucleotides are TGTGCCAGCTCACCAAGGATTCTAGCGGGGGGCCCCCTCTACAATGAGCAGTTCTTC.

The genes are TRBV5-4 and TRBJ2-1, with D hard to call. The length of the CDR3 is 15 residues. V lost 4 bases to trimming and J lost 8 bases, with 19 bases between them. In germline, CDR1 is SGHNT, CDR2 YYREEE (reference sequence). The CDR3 nucleotides are TGTGCCAGCAGCCCGCGGCTAGATTGGAGTCATGAGCAGTTCTTC. Its protein is CASSPRLDWSHEQFF.

The V gene is TRBV19, the J gene TRBJ1-2; weak D call: TRBD1 (6 bases). The V end was cut by 8 bases, the J end by 5 bases, with 18 bases between. The CDR3 is made up of 14 amino acids. The V gene's germline CDR1 is LNHDA and CDR2 SQIVND (reference sequence). The CDR3 DNA is TGTGCCAGTTACCGAGAGGGGGGGCGATATGGCTACACCTTC. Its translation: CASYREGGRYGYTF.

The count of this clone is one. The DNA of the CDR3 is TGTGCCAGCAGCCCCAGGCCCGGGGAGCTGTTTTTT. It codes for CASSPRPGELFF. The chain uses TRBV5-6 and TRBJ2-2; D unresolved. CDR1 is SGHDT, CDR2 YYEEEE, per germline. The CDR3 spans 12 residues. The V end was cut by 4 bases, the J end by 6 bases, with 7 bases between.

This CDR3 is CASSVPGRDEQYF. The CDR3 DNA sequence: TGTGCCAGCAGTGTGCCCGGCAGGGACGAGCAGTACTTC. The chain joins TRBV27 to TRBJ2-7; a weak D match, TRBD1 (5 bases). The CDR3 is made up of 13 amino acids. Germline V gene lookup returns CDR1 MNHEY and CDR2 SMNVEV (reference sequence). V lost 5 bases and J lost 5, with 13 bases in between.

A few counts support this clone. The chain has TRBV5-8 and TRBJ2-1, with D perhaps matching TRBD2 (6 bases). CDR1 is SGHTS, CDR2 YDEGEE, per germline. V was clipped by 2 bases and J by 9 bases, with 21 bases between them. This CDR3 is built from 16 residues. CDR3: CASSFGGTALLGEQFF. The DNA for the CDR3 is TGTGCCAGCAGCTTCGGCGGGACCGCCCTCTTGGGTGAGCAGTTCTTC.

The rearrangement joins TRBV6-5 to TRBJ1-2; no reliable D call. Germline V gene sequence: CDR1 MNHEY, CDR2 SVGAGI. V lost 0 bases and J 3 bases, leaving 8 bases between the germline ends. CDR3 length: 14 residues. The DNA for the CDR3 is TGTGCCAGCAGTTACTCGTCGGGTCACTATGGCTACACCTTC. Its protein is CASSYSSGHYGYTF.

The genes are TRBV4-3 and TRBJ2-2, with TRBD1 identical over 9 bases. This CDR3 is built from 16 residues. Germline loops: CDR1 LGHNA, CDR2 YSLEER. V shed 4 bases and J 3 bases; nucleotides not matched to a gene: 6. CDR3 residues: CASSPRRDRDTGELFF. CDR3 bases: TGCGCCAGCAGCCCTAGACGGGACAGGGACACCGGGGAGCTGTTTTTT.

DNA of the CDR3: TGTGCCAGCAGCCGGGACAGCTTAACCTATAATTCACCCCTCCACTTT. The encoded protein is CASSRDSLTYNSPLHF. V and J are TRBV27 and TRBJ1-6; 7 bases match TRBD1. Germline V gene sequence: CDR1 MNHEY, CDR2 SMNVEV (reference sequence). This CDR3 has 16 residues. V shed 6 bases and J 2 bases; nucleotides not matched to a gene: 7.

The chain has TRBV2 and TRBJ2-4; D perhaps matches TRBD1 (5 bases). V was shortened by 7 bases and J by 1 base, with 8 bases between the two germline ends. From germline, CDR1 is SNHLY and CDR2 FYNNEI. This CDR3 contains 13 residues. The CDR3, as DNA: TGTGCCAGCACGACAGCGGCCAAAAACATTCAGTACTTC. Its protein is CASTTAAKNIQYF.

The gene calls are TRBV19 and TRBJ2-5; 9 nucleotides agree with TRBD1. CDR3 size: 14 residues. V lost 7 bases and J lost 4; bases outside the gene matches: 7. Germline assignment: CDR1 LNHDA and CDR2 SQIVND (reference sequence). The chain's CDR3 is CASKRDREGETQYF. Here the CDR3 DNA reads TGTGCCAGTAAAAGGGACAGGGAGGGAGAGACCCAGTACTTC.

The chain links TRBV18 to TRBJ1-1; 8 bases agree with TRBD1. The CDR3 is 12 amino acids. The trim removed 4 bases at V and 10 bases at J, leaving 5 bases unmatched. Germline assignment: CDR1 KGHSH and CDR2 LQKENI. CDR3 nucleotide sequence: TGTGCCAGCTCACAGCCAGACAGGGGAGCTTTCTTT. The encoded protein is CASSQPDRGAFF.

The rearrangement joins TRBV7-2 to TRBJ1-2; TRBD1 agrees at 11 bases. The CDR3 totals 15 residues. Germline V gene lookup returns CDR1 SGHTA and CDR2 FQGNSA. The trim removed 0 bases at V and 5 bases at J, leaving 2 bases unmatched. In nucleotides, the CDR3 is TGTGCCAGCAGCTTAGCGGGGACAGGGGGATATGGCTACACCTTC. Translation: CASSLAGTGGYGYTF.

The chain carries TRBV19 and TRBJ2-1; 10 positions match TRBD2. Germline V CDR1 and CDR2: LNHDA, SQIVND (reference sequence). The J segment lost 3 bases and the V segment lost 5 bases, leaving 4 bases of the junction unmatched. The CDR3 loop spans 15 amino acids. The DNA for the CDR3 is TGTGCCAGTAGTTTTACTAGCGGGAACTACAATGAGCAGTTCTTC. It codes for CASSFTSGNYNEQFF.

Concerning this clone itself: Mismatch with germline at one junction end may stem from a read error. The sample has other DNA sequences that encode this CDR3 too. The CDR3 loop reads CATSVPSVNTEAFF. The CDR3 coding sequence is TGTGCCACCAGCGTGCCTTCAGTGAACACCGAAGCTTTCTTT. The chain combines TRBV15 with TRBJ1-1, with unresolved D. Germline lookup yields CDR1 LNHNV and CDR2 YYDKDF (reference sequence). This CDR3 spans 14 amino acids.

Only a few counts were recorded for this clone. Written as DNA, the CDR3 is TGTGCCATCGGTTGGCGGGAGCAAGAGACCCAGTACTTC. Its translation is CAIGWREQETQYF. The chain employs TRBV10-3 and TRBJ2-5; 7 positions agree with TRBD2. The CDR3 is 13 residues long. Germline lookup yields CDR1 ENHRY and CDR2 SYGVKD. Trimming removed 8 bases from V and 2 bases from J; junction bases left unmatched: 5.

This clone showed up just a few times. CDR3 region: CASSLFSGGGETQYF. In DNA, the CDR3 is TGTGCCAGCAGCTTGTTTAGCGGGGGAGGAGAGACCCAGTACTTC. V usage is TRBV5-4 and J usage is TRBJ2-5; 9 nucleotides line up with TRBD2. The CDR3 loop spans 15 amino acids. Trimming took 1 base from V and 4 from J; bases not matched to a gene: 5. CDR1 is SGHNT, CDR2 YYREEE, per germline (reference sequence).

CDR3 DNA: TGTGCCAGCAGCTTAACCTCCGCAGGGGGGAAGGACACTGAAGCTTTCTTT. This translates into CASSLTSAGGKDTEAFF. The V call is TRBV7-2, the J call TRBJ1-1; 7 positions agree with TRBD1. Trimming removed 2 bases from V and 3 bases from J; junction bases left unmatched: 12. The CDR3 contains 17 residues. CDR1 is SGHTA and CDR2 is FQGNSA in the germline V gene.